The clone carrying this T cell receptor beta chain was seen repeatedly, ten times or more. Its antigen is unknown. Time point: sample taken at primary tumor resection. Whole RNA, which was extracted from tumor, nontumor lung tissue or frozen PBMC, was sequenced without any cell sorting. The V end was cut by 3 bases, the J end by 8 bases, with 8 bases between. CDR3 size: 12 residues. The germline V gene has CDR1 SGHTA and CDR2 FQGTGA. The source of the sample is a study of spatial heterogeneity in lung cancer. Study-wide context: Consistent detection of more beta-chain than alpha-chain sequences was observed.

The study, taken as a whole, reports: Compared with follow-up, resection was when ubiquitous expanded tumor TCRs appeared in blood more.

MiXCR, applied by TCRdb to the 5' RACE reads, yields one record per CDR3 protein. The data contain about 26,000 distinct CDR3 sequences, 10% to 15% of them singletons. The receptor comes from a female donor with early-stage non-small cell lung cancer. Here the sequenced sample was PBMCs, taken at surgery. V and J are TRBV7-3 and TRBJ2-1; D possibly uses TRBD1 or TRBD2 (5 bases each). The CDR3 loop reads CASSLGDYEQFF. CDR3 DNA: TGTGCCAGCAGCTTGGGGGATTATGAGCAGTTCTTC. The variable domain in full, with the rest retrieved from reference TRBV7-3 and TRBJ2-1, is GAGVSQTPSNKVTEKGKYVELRCDPISGHTALYWYRQSLGQGPEFLIYFQGTGAADDSGLPNDRFFAVRPEGSVSTLKIQRTERGDSAVYLCASSLGDYEQFFGPGTRLTVL.